The next 9 T cell receptor beta chains were all read from a single sample in a study of shared clonotypes between healthy human individuals. Repertoires were generated with immunoSEQ multiplex PCR, while TCRdb's copy carries only in-frame clones and drops some. The sample has around 2,000,000 clones; 85% to 95% are singletons. The specimen sequenced was naive CD4+ T cells sorted from blood. Specified subset: CD45RA+ positively selected. The receptors were sampled from a man between 18 and 29 years old in good health.

In the case of this clone: Other nucleotide sequences in the sample specify the same CDR3. The chain carries TRBV5-1 and TRBJ2-1, with D uncertain. Trimming removed 0 bases from V and 4 bases from J, with 11 bases in between. The CDR3 loop spans 15 amino acids. Per germline, CDR1 SGHRS and CDR2 YFSETQ. CDR3 DNA sequence: TGCGCCAGCAGCTTGGAATTAGCAGATTACAATGAGCAGTTCTTC. Translating it yields CASSLELADYNEQFF.

This chain connects TRBV5-4 to TRBJ1-1; a weak D match, TRBD1 (6 bases). The CDR3 has 15 residues. Trimming cost V 4 bases and J 4 bases, with 17 bases left between them. Germline-derived CDR1 and CDR2 are SGHNT and YYREEE (reference sequence). The chain's CDR3 is CASSGGGHSSTEAFF. CDR3 nucleotides: TGTGCCAGCAGCGGAGGGGGGCATTCCTCCACTGAAGCTTTCTTT.

The CDR3 bases are TGCGCCAGCAGCGGGGGGTACTACGAGCAGTACTTC. This encodes CASSGGYYEQYF. The J gene is TRBJ2-7, the V gene TRBV5-1; tentative D call: TRBD2 (6 bases). Germline CDR1 and CDR2: SGHRS and YFSETQ. Trimming pared 4 bases from V and 3 bases from J, leaving 8 bases between. This CDR3 has 12 residues.

Notes on this clone: Other DNA variants within this sample encode the same CDR3. The rearrangement joins TRBV18 to TRBJ2-1, with TRBD2 identical over 13 bases. Trimming took 3 bases from V and 6 from J; bases not matched to a gene: 2. The germline CDR1 and CDR2 sequences are KGHSH and LQKENI. There are 15 residues in the CDR3. CDR3 sequence reads: CASSPGLAGVNEQFF. CDR3 DNA: TGTGCCAGCTCACCCGGACTAGCGGGAGTCAATGAGCAGTTCTTC.

V and J are TRBV19 and TRBJ1-3; D unresolved. Germline loops: CDR1 LNHDA, CDR2 SQIVND (reference sequence). The CDR3 covers 16 residues. V lost 3 bases to trimming and J lost 0 bases, with 12 bases between them. In DNA form, the CDR3 reads TGTGCCAGTAGTATCCTCGGAACCAGCTCTGGAAACACCATATATTTT. Amino acids: CASSILGTSSGNTIYF.

This clone was counted a few times. The chain employs TRBV12-5 and TRBJ1-2, with no clear D. V was pared by 6 bases and J by 4 bases, with 6 bases between. In germline, CDR1 is LGHNT, CDR2 FRNRAP. This CDR3 spans 11 amino acids. The CDR3 reads CASGTGYGYTF. The CDR3, as DNA: TGTGCTAGTGGAACTGGCTATGGCTACACCTTC.

This chain joins TRBV10-1 and TRBJ2-1, with D possibly being TRBD1 (5 bases). V was clipped by 0 bases and J by 4 bases, with 13 bases between them. This CDR3 has 16 residues. Germline V gene lookup returns CDR1 WNHNN and CDR2 SYGVQD (reference sequence). The CDR3, as DNA: TGCGCCAGCAGTGAGTCAGGAGATGGACATTACAATGAGCAGTTCTTC. It is translated as CASSESGDGHYNEQFF.

J is TRBJ1-2 and V is TRBV5-1; 9 positions agree with TRBD1. The germline CDR1 and CDR2 sequences are SGHRS and YFSETQ. V dropped 4 bases and J dropped 6; count of bases not matched to a gene: 4. This CDR3 contains 13 residues. This CDR3 reads CASSPQGAHGYTF. The CDR3 DNA sequence: TGCGCCAGCAGCCCACAGGGGGCCCATGGCTACACCTTC. The whole variable domain, filled in from reference TRBV5-1 and TRBJ1-2, reads KAGVTQTPRYLIKTRGQQVTLSCSPISGHRSVSWYQQTPGQGLQFLFEYFSETQRNKGNFPGRFSGRQFSNSRSEMNVSTLELGDSALYLCASSPQGAHGYTFGSGTRLTVV.

The rearrangement links TRBV5-8 to TRBJ2-5; the D gene is possibly TRBD2 (5 bases). CDR3 length: 14 amino acids. Germline values: CDR1 SGHTS, CDR2 YDEGEE. V was pared by 2 bases and J by 5 bases, with 13 bases between. CDR3: CASSFPTRFETQYF. CDR3 DNA: TGTGCCAGCAGCTTCCCTACTAGGTTCGAGACCCAGTACTTC.